The sequence of this T cell receptor beta chain was determined in a study of blood T cell repertoires in COVID-19. Study summary: Samples of COVID-19 (acute and convalescent) were obtained from the United States, Italy and Spain.

As handled by the study authors: Amplification of reference gene primers provided the estimated nucleated cell counts. The method was immunoSEQ multiplex PCR; TCRdb's version includes in-frame clones alone and lacks a portion of them. V and J calls and clone size come straight from that table; D and trimming were deduced from the DNA. Altogether 150,000 to 200,000 clones are present, around four fifths being singletons, with the ten largest covering 15% to 20%. The source of this sequence is an elderly woman with acute or convalescent COVID-19. Sequenced material: peripheral blood.

CDR3 in DNA: TGTGCCAGCAGACAAAGACAGGGGGCGCGAGAGCAGTACTTC. Its translation is CASRQRQGAREQYF. The rearrangement joins TRBV5-6 to TRBJ2-7; 10 positions agree with TRBD1. Germline V CDR1 and CDR2: SGHDT, YYEEEE. V was pared by 5 bases and J by 7 bases, with 9 bases of the junction left unmatched. The CDR3 is made up of 14 amino acids.